This TCR beta chain was profiled in a study of T cells in Graves' hyperthyroidism and ophthalmopathy (dated by TCRdb to the late 2010s). About the investigation overall: Peripheral blood samples were taken at initial diagnosis, before any treatment was given. The approximately 90 discovery patients were randomly split 7:3 into training and test sets. An independent validation cohort of around 19 hyperthyroidism patients and more than 15 patients who later progressed to ophthalmopathy tested prospective prediction of ophthalmopathy. The paper describes TCR Vbeta CDR3 sequencing of some 130 peripheral blood samples, made up of 43 ophthalmopathy patients, approximately 76 hyperthyroidism patients and 17 progressor patients. After blood sampling, hyperthyroidism patients were treated with methimazole at a starting dose of 30 mg daily, and ophthalmopathy patients were treated with high-dose intravenous methylprednisolone. The study also compared thyroid tissue and blood T-cell repertoires from several Graves' hyperthyroidism patients. TCR V-J signatures able to tell the groups apart were searched for in a discovery cohort of some 100 patients, of whom more than 40 had Graves' ophthalmopathy and about 55 had stable Graves' hyperthyroidism. Study-level results and caveats: A 13 V-J signature model separated ophthalmopathy from stable hyperthyroidism, with approximately 87% sensitivity and about 81% specificity in cross-validation and 80%/75% in testing. Most expanded thyroid clonotypes (frequency above 0.001) were also detected in blood, a finding suggesting that blood repertoires may reflect thyroid immune responses. In validation, the model predicted progression to ophthalmopathy a median of around 6.5 months before onset, with 65% to 71% sensitivity and almost 75% specificity. No statistical method was used to set the sample size in advance, and investigators knew the group allocation.

CDR1 and CDR2 are drawn from the germline V gene (reference sequence): LNHDA, SQIVND. The CDR3 goes from the cysteine to the phenylalanine over 15 residues. The retained sequence is limited to the CDR3, 45 bases, with the frame set at the first base. V gives up 4 bases and J gives up 3 bases, and the segment between their germline ends measures 13 bases. TCR beta CDR3 regions were amplified from RNA transcripts. The first round of RT-PCR for the TCR CDR3 was performed with the HTBI primer set and the Qiagen OneStep RT-PCR kit. Libraries were constructed in a second round of multiplex PCR, after which size selection and purification were carried out. Libraries were sequenced paired-end with 100 bp reads on an Illumina HiSeq2000. Concerning the study's data processing: SOAPnuke was used to process the raw data, removing reads that contained adapters or uncalled bases, had a mean Phred below 15, or lacked an exact match to the constant primer or identifier. High-quality paired reads were merged using COPE v1.2.5, and each unique nucleotide sequence was defined as a clonotype. MiTCR v1.1 was used to align clonotypes to the IMGT TRBV, TRBD and TRBJ reference segments. Analysis was restricted to V-J combinations with a frequency above 0.0001, which covered roughly 99% of repertoires. A TCS score was defined as the ratio between F50 (clonal expansion) and ExV (chaos), using BLOSUM62-based TCRdist between CDR3 peptides within each V-J. Welch's t-statistics and random forest reduced 514 V-J features to roughly 13, which were used in a naive Bayes classifier (R e1071). The raw public reads went through TCRdb reprocessing: fastp at Q25, MiXCR clone calling, in-frame beta chains kept. Identical CDR3 protein sequences are pooled into one entry, listed with their most common genes and DNA. The V and J calls and clone size are TCRdb's, not the authors'. The sample table contains 330,000 or so distinct CDR3 sequences; only one count was recorded for roughly a fifth of them. The ten largest clones represent about two fifths of the sample.

In the ophthalmopathy patients, disease was moderately to severely active, with a Clinical Activity Score of 3 or more, a NOSPECS grade of 4 or more, and a duration of less than 3 months. Any patient with an uncontrolled infection, another autoimmune disease, pregnancy or lactation was excluded. Clinical symptoms, serum thyroxine and TRAb, thyroid ultrasound, and orbital computed tomography formed the basis for the diagnoses. PBMCs were separated from roughly 9.6 ml of fresh peripheral blood using Ficoll-Paque density gradient centrifugation. Total RNA was extracted using Trizol reagent, and RNA quality was assessed on an Agilent 2100 Bioanalyzer. A note on this clonotype: Its recognized antigen is unknown. Base qualities are not provided; no much larger clone lies one nucleotide away.

Recombination joined TRBV19 with TRBJ1-5; a tentative D call is TRBD1 (6 bases match). The TCR sequence derives from a man aged 45-60 years with Graves' ophthalmopathy. Sequenced: blood. The CDR3 sequence is CASSTEQGNNQPQHF. The sequenced DNA is TGTGCCAGTAGTACGGAACAGGGAAACAATCAGCCCCAGCATTTT.